This T cell receptor beta chain was documented in a study of Ad26.COV2.S vaccination and SARS-CoV-2 variants. Overall study findings and caveats: Total T cell responses may have been underestimated by the TCR breadth and depth analyses. Ad26.COV2.S recipients had broader spike-specific TCRs (P = 0.0014).

This table comes from immunoSEQ multiplex PCR, and its TCRdb copy is limited to in-frame clones, with some not included. Among 350,000 to 400,000 clones listed, 89% were seen once. Described treatment: roughly 20 received Ad26.COV2.S at low or high dose, single or two shots; about five received placebo; per-sample allocation not given. Day 63 after the first vaccine or placebo injection was the time point for sampling. V shed 6 bases and J shed 2 bases, with 5 bases lying between them. CDR3 size: 11 residues. The V gene's germline CDR1 is MGHDK and CDR2 SYGVNS. The sample holds a few counts of this clone. The antigen remains undetermined.

Here the sequenced sample was peripheral blood, taken in a trial of Ad26.COV2.S vaccine versus placebo. The TCR sequence derives from a person aged 18-60 years who received the Ad26.COV2.S COVID-19 vaccine or a placebo. The gene calls are TRBV25-1 and TRBJ2-7, with no clear D. The CDR3 DNA is TGTGCCAGCAGGGATACCTACGAGCAGTACTTC. This sequence encodes CASRDTYEQYF.